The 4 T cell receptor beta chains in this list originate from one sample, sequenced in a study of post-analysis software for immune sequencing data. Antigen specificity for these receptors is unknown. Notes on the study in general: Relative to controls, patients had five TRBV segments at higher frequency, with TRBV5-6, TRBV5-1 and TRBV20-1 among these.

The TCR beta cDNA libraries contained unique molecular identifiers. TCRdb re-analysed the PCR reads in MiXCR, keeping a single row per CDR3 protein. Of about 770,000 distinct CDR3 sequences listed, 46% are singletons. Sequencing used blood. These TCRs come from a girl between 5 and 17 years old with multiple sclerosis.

CDR3 region: CASSDPDRGEQFF. The CDR3 bases are TGTGCCAGCAGTGATCCGGACAGAGGGGAGCAGTTCTTC. The chain links TRBV2 to TRBJ2-1, with D maybe TRBD1 (6 bases). This CDR3 spans 13 amino acids. Trimming removed 3 bases at V and 10 bases at J, with 13 bases between. Germline V gene sequence: CDR1 SNHLY, CDR2 FYNNEI.

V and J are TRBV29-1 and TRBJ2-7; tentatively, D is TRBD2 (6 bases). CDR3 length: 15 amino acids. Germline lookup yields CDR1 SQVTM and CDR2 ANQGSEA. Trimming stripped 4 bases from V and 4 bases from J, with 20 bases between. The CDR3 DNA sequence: TGCAGCGTTGGCCCCGGGAGAGTGGAGAGGTACGAGCAGTACTTC. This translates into CSVGPGRVERYEQYF.

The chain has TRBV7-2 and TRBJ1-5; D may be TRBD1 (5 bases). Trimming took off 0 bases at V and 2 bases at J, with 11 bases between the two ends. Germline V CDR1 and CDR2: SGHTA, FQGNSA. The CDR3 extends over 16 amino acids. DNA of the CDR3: TGTGCCAGCAGCTTAGCGGGGGGGAATGGCAATCAGCCCCAGCATTTT. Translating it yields CASSLAGGNGNQPQHF. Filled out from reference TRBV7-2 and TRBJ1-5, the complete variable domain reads GAGVSQSPSNKVTEKGKDVELRCDPISGHTALYWYRQSLGQGLEFLIYFQGNSAPDKSGLPSDRFSAERTGGSVSTLTIQRTQQEDSAVYLCASSLAGGNGNQPQHFGDGTRLSIL.

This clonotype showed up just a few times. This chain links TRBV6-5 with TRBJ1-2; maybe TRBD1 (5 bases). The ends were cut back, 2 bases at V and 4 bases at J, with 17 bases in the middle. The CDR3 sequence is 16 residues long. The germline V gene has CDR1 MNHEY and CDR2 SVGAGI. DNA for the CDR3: TGTGCCAGCAGTTACCTAGGGGAGGGCCTAAGCTATGGCTACACCTTC. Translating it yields CASSYLGEGLSYGYTF.